These 8 T cell receptor beta chains came from one sample sequenced in a study of cytomegalovirus exposure and HLA in healthy donors. Repertoires were generated with immunoSEQ multiplex PCR, while TCRdb's copy carries only in-frame clones and drops some. The sample gives some 250,000 clones, 90% of which show up once; roughly 0.4% is in the top ten. The sample was PBMCs. These receptors all come from a woman aged 18-35 years in good health and CMV-seronegative.

The rearrangement uses TRBV2 and TRBJ1-5; 9 bases align to TRBD1. With 6 bases clipped from V and 5 bases from J, the junction kept 20 bases outside the gene matches. Germline-derived CDR1 and CDR2 are SNHLY and FYNNEI. The CDR3 has 19 residues. CDR3 protein: CASRTSGTGTRREDQPQHF. The CDR3 DNA follows: TGTGCCAGCAGGACATCCGGGACAGGGACACGAAGGGAAGATCAGCCCCAGCATTTT.

The rearrangement links TRBV5-1 to TRBJ1-4; D unresolved. CDR3 length equals 14 residues. V was pared by 2 bases and J by 5 bases, with 10 bases between. CDR1 SGHRS and CDR2 YFSETQ come from the germline V gene. Here the CDR3 reads CASSFSSVNEKLFF. CDR3 bases: TGCGCCAGCAGCTTCTCCAGCGTCAATGAAAAACTGTTTTTT.

CDR3 coding DNA: TGTGCCAGCAGCTCAGACGAGATTAACACCGGGGAGCTGTTTTTT. Residues: CASSSDEINTGELFF. The gene calls are TRBV11-2 and TRBJ2-2, with D hard to call. This CDR3 has 15 amino acids. V lost 4 bases, J lost 2 bases, and 11 bases lay in between. Germline V lookup: CDR1 SGHAT, CDR2 FQNNGV.

This sequence joins TRBV2 and TRBJ1-5; D may be TRBD1 (5 bases). Germline loops: CDR1 SNHLY, CDR2 FYNNEI. The CDR3 contains 14 residues. V was clipped by 7 bases and J by 0 bases, with 10 bases between them. CDR3 protein: CASKGQYSNQPQHF. The CDR3 DNA reads as TGTGCCAGCAAGGGGCAATATAGCAATCAGCCCCAGCATTTT.

The chain is built from TRBV4-2 and TRBJ1-5, with 12 positions matching TRBD1. V was pared by 0 bases and J by 6 bases, with 6 bases of the junction left unmatched. This CDR3 is built from 17 residues. Germline V gene lookup returns CDR1 LGHNA and CDR2 YNFKEQ. CDR3 loop: CASSQDGDRGLGQPQHF. As DNA, the CDR3 is TGTGCCAGCAGCCAAGATGGGGACAGGGGGCTGGGTCAGCCCCAGCATTTT.

The chain joins TRBV13 to TRBJ2-1; 7 bases line up with TRBD1. Germline lookup yields CDR1 PRHDT and CDR2 FYEKMQ (reference sequence). CDR3 length: 21 residues. Trimming took 5 bases from V and 0 from J; bases not matched to a gene: 22. The CDR3 DNA reads as TGTGCCAGCAGCCCGGCAGGGCGGTTTGGGACAGTTGATATCTCCTACAATGAGCAGTTCTTC. Residues: CASSPAGRFGTVDISYNEQFF.

The chain recombines TRBV6-6 with TRBJ2-3; no definite D call. This CDR3 comprises 14 residues. The V end lost 0 bases, the J end lost 2 bases, and 6 bases lay between the germline ends. The germline V gene encodes CDR1 MNHNY and CDR2 SVGAGI (reference sequence). The DNA of the CDR3 is TGTGCCAGCAGTTACTCATCCCACACAGATACGCAGTATTTT. Its translation: CASSYSSHTDTQYF.

The gene calls are TRBV30 and TRBJ1-6; TRBD1 aligns across 9 bases. The germline gives CDR1 GTSNPN, CDR2 SVGIG (reference sequence). V lost 5 bases, J lost 10 bases, and 6 bases stayed unmatched. There are 13 residues in the CDR3. CDR3 nucleotides: TGTGCCTGGGAGACAGGGGGTGGATCACCCCTCCACTTT. This translates into CAWETGGGSPLHF.